This T cell receptor (beta chain) emerged from a study of blood T cells in healthy people across ages. Study-wide results and caveats: Long-lived donors had more naive CD4+ cells and higher diversity than aged donors. Any conclusive comparison of naive versus antigen-experienced cells was prevented by using unsorted PBMCs.

The CDR3 length is 14 residues. With 6 bases clipped from V and 6 bases from J, the junction kept 6 bases outside the gene matches. Per the germline V gene, CDR1 is MNHEY and CDR2 is SMNVEV (reference sequence). It was with a sample-barcoded 5' primer and a J-beta primer mix that a second PCR of about 6 to 12 cycles was run. TCRdb redid the calling of the 5' RACE reads with MiXCR, one entry per CDR3 protein. This sample has 800,000 or so distinct CDR3 sequences, with 62% found just once. This clonotype has only one observation. Its antigen is not identified. V is TRBV27 and J is TRBJ2-3; TRBD2 matches 10 bases. Sequencing was carried out using blood. The TCR comes from a young man in good health. The CDR3 is CASRGTSAWDTQYF. The CDR3 nucleotides read TGTGCCAGCAGAGGGACTAGCGCTTGGGATACGCAGTATTTT.